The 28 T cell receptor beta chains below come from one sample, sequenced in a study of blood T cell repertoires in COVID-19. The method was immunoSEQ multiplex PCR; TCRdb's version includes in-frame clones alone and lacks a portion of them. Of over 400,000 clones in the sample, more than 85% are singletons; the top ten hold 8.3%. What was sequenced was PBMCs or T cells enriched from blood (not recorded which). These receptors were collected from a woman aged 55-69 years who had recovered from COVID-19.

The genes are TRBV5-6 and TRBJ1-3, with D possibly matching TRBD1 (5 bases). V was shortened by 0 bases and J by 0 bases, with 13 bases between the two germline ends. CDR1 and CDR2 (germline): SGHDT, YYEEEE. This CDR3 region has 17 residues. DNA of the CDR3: TGTGCCAGCAGCTTGGGGGGCGGATCCCGCTCTGGAAACACCATATATTTT. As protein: CASSLGGGSRSGNTIYF.

CDR3 coding DNA: TGCGCCAGCAGTGAAAGCGGGGGCACAGATACGCAGTATTTT. Amino acids: CASSESGGTDTQYF. The chain recombines TRBV10-1 with TRBJ2-3; 7 positions match TRBD2. CDR3 length equals 14 residues. The ends lost 3 bases at V and 1 base at J; junction bases unmatched: 1. The germline V gene encodes CDR1 WNHNN and CDR2 SYGVQD (reference sequence).

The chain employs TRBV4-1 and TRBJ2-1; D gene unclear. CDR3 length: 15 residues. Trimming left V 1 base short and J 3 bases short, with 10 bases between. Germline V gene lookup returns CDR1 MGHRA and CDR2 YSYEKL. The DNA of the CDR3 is TGCGCCAGCAGCCAAGCGGGTACGGGCTACAATGAGCAGTTCTTC. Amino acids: CASSQAGTGYNEQFF.

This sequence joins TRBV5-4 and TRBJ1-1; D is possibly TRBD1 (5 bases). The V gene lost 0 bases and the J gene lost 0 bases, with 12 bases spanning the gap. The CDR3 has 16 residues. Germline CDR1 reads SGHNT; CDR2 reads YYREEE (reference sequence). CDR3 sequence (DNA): TGTGCCAGCAGCTTGGGGTCGGGGGATTTGAACACTGAAGCTTTCTTT. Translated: CASSLGSGDLNTEAFF.

This chain's CDR3 is CASSVGDRGTEAFF. CDR3 nucleotides: TGTGCCAGCAGCGTAGGGGACAGGGGGACTGAAGCTTTCTTT. The gene calls are TRBV9 and TRBJ1-1; 11 nucleotides align to TRBD1. Germline loops: CDR1 SGDLS, CDR2 YYNGEE. The V gene end was trimmed by 0 bases and the J gene end by 5 bases; junction bases not matched to a gene: 0. This CDR3 comprises 14 residues.

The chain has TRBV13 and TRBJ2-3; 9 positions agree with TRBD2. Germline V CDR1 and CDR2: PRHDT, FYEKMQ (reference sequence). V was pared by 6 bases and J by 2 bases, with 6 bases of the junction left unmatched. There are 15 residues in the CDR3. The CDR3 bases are TGTGCCAGCAGTTACGTAGCGGGGGACACAGATACGCAGTATTTT. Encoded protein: CASSYVAGDTDTQYF.

CDR3 DNA sequence: TGTGCCAGCAGTTTATCAAATACGGGCAATCAGCCCCAGCATTTT. Amino acid sequence: CASSLSNTGNQPQHF. This sequence joins TRBV27 and TRBJ1-5, with D uncertain. Germline V gene data show CDR1 as MNHEY and CDR2 as SMNVEV (reference sequence). CDR3 length equals 15 residues. Trimming removed 0 bases at V and 2 bases at J, with 8 bases between.

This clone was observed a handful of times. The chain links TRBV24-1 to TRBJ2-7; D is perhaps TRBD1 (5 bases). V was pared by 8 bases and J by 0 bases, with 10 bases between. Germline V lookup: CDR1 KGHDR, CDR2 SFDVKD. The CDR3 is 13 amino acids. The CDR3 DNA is TGTGCCACCACAGCCAGGGTCTCCTACGAGCAGTACTTC. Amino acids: CATTARVSYEQYF.

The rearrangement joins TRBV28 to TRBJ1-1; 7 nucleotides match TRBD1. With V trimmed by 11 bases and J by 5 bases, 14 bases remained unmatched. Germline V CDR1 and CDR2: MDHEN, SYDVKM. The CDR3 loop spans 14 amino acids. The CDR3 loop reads CASQYRGRLTEAFF. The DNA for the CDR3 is TGTGCCTCCCAATATAGGGGGCGATTGACTGAAGCTTTCTTT.

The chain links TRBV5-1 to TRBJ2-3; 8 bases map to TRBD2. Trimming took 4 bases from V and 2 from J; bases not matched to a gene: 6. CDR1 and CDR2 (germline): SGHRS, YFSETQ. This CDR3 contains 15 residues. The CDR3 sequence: CASSNGGAPTDTQYF. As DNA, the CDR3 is TGCGCCAGCAGCAACGGGGGGGCCCCCACAGATACGCAGTATTTT.

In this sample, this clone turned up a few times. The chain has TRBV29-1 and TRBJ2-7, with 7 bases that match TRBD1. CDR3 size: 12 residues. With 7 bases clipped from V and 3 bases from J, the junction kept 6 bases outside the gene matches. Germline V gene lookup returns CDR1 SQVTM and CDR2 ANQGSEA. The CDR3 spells CSARTGIYEQYF. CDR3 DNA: TGCAGCGCCCGGACAGGAATCTACGAGCAGTACTTC.

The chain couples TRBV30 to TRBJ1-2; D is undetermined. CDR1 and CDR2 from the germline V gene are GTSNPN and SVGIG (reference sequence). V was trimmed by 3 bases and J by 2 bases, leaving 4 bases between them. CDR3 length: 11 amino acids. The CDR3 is CAWSLNYGYTF. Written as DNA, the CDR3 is TGTGCCTGGAGCCTCAACTATGGCTACACCTTC. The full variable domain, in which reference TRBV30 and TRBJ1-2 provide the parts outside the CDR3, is SQTIHQWPATLVQPVGSPLSLECTVEGTSNPNLYWYRQAAGRGLQLLFYSVGIGQISSEVPQNLSASRPQDRQFILSSKKLLLSDSGFYLCAWSLNYGYTFGSGTRLTVV.

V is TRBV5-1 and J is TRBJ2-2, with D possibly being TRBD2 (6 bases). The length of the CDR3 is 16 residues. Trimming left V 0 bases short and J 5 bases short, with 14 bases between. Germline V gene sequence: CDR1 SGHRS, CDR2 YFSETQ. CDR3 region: CASSLAPVGRTGELFF. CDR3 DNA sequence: TGCGCCAGCAGCTTGGCCCCAGTAGGGAGGACCGGGGAGCTGTTTTTT.

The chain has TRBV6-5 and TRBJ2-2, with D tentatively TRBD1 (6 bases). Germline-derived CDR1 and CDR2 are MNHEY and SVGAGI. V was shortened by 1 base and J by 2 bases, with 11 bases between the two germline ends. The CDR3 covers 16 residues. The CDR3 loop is CASSYFGTTNTGELFF. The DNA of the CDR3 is TGTGCCAGCAGTTACTTCGGGACAACCAACACCGGGGAGCTGTTTTTT.

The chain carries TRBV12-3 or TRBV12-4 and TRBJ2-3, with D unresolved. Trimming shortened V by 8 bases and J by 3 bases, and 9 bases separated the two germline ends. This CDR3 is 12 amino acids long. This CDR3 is CASRSRTDTQYF. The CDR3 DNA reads TGTGCCAGCCGCTCGAGAACAGATACGCAGTATTTT.

The CDR3 sequence: CATSGGYLGNQPQHF. The CDR3 DNA reads TGTGCCACCTCAGGGGGCTATCTTGGCAATCAGCCCCAGCATTTT. The rearrangement links TRBV7-2 to TRBJ1-5; 8 bases are shared with TRBD1. CDR1 and CDR2 (germline): SGHTA, FQGNSA. Losses at the gene ends were 10 bases for V and 2 bases for J; bases not matched to a gene: 10. The CDR3 consists of 15 residues.

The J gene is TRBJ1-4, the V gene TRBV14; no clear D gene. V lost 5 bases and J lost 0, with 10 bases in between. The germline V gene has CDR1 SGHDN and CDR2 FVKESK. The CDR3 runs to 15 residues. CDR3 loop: CASSYRDTTNEKLFF. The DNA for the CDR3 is TGTGCCAGCAGCTACCGGGATACAACTAATGAAAAACTGTTTTTT.

CDR3: CASSLGSGQGNNEQFF. DNA of the CDR3: TGCGCCAGCAGCTTGGGGTCGGGACAGGGGAACAATGAGCAGTTCTTC. The chain employs TRBV5-1 and TRBJ2-1; the match to TRBD1 covers 10 bases. V shed 0 bases, J shed 5 bases, and the junction held 5 bases outside the gene matches. Germline V gene data show CDR1 as SGHRS and CDR2 as YFSETQ. This CDR3 has 16 residues.

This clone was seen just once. CDR3 sequence: CASSLDLDRTDTQYF. CDR3 in DNA: TGTGCCAGCAGCTTGGACCTAGATCGCACAGATACGCAGTATTTT. The V and J genes are TRBV5-4 and TRBJ2-3; D gene ambiguous. The germline CDR1 and CDR2 sequences are SGHNT and YYREEE (reference sequence). V lost 0 bases to trimming and J lost 1 base, with 9 bases between them. The CDR3 is made up of 15 amino acids.

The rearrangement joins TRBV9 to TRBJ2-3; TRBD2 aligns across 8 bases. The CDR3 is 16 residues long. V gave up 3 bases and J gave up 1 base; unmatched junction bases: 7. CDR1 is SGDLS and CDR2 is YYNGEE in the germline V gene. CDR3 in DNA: TGTGCCAGCAGCGCTCGGGGGGGATGGGGCACAGATACGCAGTATTTT. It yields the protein CASSARGGWGTDTQYF. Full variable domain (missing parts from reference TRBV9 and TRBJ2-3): DSGVTQTPKHLITATGQRVTLRCSPRSGDLSVYWYQQSLDQGLQFLIQYYNGEERAKGNILERFSAQQFPDLHSELNLSSLELGDSALYFCASSARGGWGTDTQYFGPGTRLTVL.

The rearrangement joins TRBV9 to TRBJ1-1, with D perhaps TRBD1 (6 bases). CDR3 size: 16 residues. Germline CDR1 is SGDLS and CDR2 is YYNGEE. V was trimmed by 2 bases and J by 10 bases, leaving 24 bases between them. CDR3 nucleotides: TGTGCCAGCAGCGTGGGGGACACTAGGGATCTAGCAGGAGCTTTCTTT. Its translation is CASSVGDTRDLAGAFF.

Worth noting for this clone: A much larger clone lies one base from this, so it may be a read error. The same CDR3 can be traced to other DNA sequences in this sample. The CDR3 DNA reads TGCGCCAGCAGCTTGGGGCAGGGGGGAAATCAGCCCCAGCATTTT. Encoded protein: CASSLGQGGNQPQHF. The chain links TRBV5-1 to TRBJ1-5; 7 bases are shared with TRBD1. J gave up 4 bases and V 0 bases, and 4 bases lay outside the gene matches. Germline-derived CDR1 and CDR2 are SGHRS and YFSETQ. This CDR3 is 15 amino acids long.

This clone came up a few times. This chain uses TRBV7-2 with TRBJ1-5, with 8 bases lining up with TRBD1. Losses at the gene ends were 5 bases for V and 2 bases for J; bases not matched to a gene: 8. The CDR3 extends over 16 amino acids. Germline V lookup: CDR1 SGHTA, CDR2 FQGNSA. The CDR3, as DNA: TGTGCCAGCAGCCAGACGACAGGGGTGGGCAATCAGCCCCAGCATTTT. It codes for CASSQTTGVGNQPQHF.

The CDR3 protein is CASKPSTPTGYGYTF. The CDR3 DNA reads TGTGCCAGCAAACCATCCACCCCGACAGGGTATGGCTACACCTTC. V and J are TRBV7-2 and TRBJ1-2; 7 bases align to TRBD1. The CDR3 spans 15 residues. CDR1 and CDR2 (germline): SGHTA, FQGNSA. V lost 7 bases, J lost 5 bases, and 13 bases stayed unmatched.

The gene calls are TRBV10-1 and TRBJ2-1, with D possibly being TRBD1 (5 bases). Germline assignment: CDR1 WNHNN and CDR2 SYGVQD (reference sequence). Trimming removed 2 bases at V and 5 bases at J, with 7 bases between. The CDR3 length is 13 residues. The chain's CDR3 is CASSEAGNNEQFF. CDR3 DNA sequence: TGCGCCAGCAGTGAGGCAGGGAACAATGAGCAGTTCTTC.

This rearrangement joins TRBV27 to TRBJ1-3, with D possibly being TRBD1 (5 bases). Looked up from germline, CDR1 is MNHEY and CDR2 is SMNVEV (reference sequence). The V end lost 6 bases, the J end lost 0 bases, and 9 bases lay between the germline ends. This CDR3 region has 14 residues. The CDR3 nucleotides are TGTGCCAGCAGGTCTACAGGCTCTGGAAACACCATATATTTT. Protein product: CASRSTGSGNTIYF.

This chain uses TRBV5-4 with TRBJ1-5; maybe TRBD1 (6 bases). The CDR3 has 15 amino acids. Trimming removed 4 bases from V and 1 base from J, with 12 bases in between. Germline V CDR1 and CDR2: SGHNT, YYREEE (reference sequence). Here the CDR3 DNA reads TGTGCCAGCAGCGCGGACAGTGGGAGCAATCAGCCCCAGCATTTT. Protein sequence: CASSADSGSNQPQHF.

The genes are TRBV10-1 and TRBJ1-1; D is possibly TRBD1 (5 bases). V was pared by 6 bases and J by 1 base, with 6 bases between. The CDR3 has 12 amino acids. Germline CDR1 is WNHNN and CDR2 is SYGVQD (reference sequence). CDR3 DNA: TGCGCCAGCAGCACAGGGAACACTGAAGCTTTCTTT. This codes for CASSTGNTEAFF.